This T cell receptor (beta chain) was sequenced during a study of technical replicates of blood from a handful of donors. Clones were sequenced by immunoSEQ multiplex PCR, and TCRdb holds only the in-frame ones, with some missing. The data show over 80,000 clones, about 95% seen once. Germline-derived CDR1 and CDR2 are LNHDA and SQIVND (reference sequence). With 4 bases clipped from V and 6 bases from J, the junction kept 5 bases outside the gene matches. The CDR3 sequence is 13 residues long. The rearrangement uses TRBV19 and TRBJ1-1, with 7 bases lining up with TRBD1. Sequenced input: T cells isolated from PBMCs. The receptor was derived from a human donor in good health. The CDR3 is CASSRKGAAEAFF. CDR3 in DNA: TGTGCCAGTAGTAGAAAGGGGGCGGCTGAAGCTTTCTTT.